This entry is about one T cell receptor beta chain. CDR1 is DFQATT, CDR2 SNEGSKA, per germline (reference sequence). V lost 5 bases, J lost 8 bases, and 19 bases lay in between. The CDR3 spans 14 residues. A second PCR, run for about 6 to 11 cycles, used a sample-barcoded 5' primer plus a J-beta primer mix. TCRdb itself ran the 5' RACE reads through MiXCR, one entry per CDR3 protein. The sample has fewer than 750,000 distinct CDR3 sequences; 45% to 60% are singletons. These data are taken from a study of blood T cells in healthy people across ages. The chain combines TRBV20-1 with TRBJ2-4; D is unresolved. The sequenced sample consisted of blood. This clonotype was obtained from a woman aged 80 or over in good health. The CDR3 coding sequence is TGCAGTGCTCCTCTTAGGGTCAGCCCGGACATTCAGTACTTC. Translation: CSAPLRVSPDIQYF.